The next 3 T cell receptor beta chains were all read from a single sample in a study of T cells in Graves' hyperthyroidism and ophthalmopathy (dated by TCRdb to about 2019). Libraries were built with multiplex PCR. Reads for this sample came from an Illumina HiSeq 2000. The TCR beta CDR3 regions were amplified from the RNA transcripts. For the first round of RT-PCR on the TCR CDR3, the HTBI primer set was used together with the Qiagen OneStep RT-PCR kit. Through fastp at Q25 and MiXCR, TCRdb rebuilt clones from the public reads, retaining in-frame beta chains. Rows matching on CDR3 protein sequence are summarized as one entry with the most common DNA and genes. A total of about 360,000 distinct CDR3 sequences appear in this sample, less than 15% of them only once. The ten largest account for 9.2% of the sample. What was sequenced was blood. The receptors shown here come from a young woman with Graves' hyperthyroidism.

The chain has TRBV28 and TRBJ1-1, with D maybe TRBD1 (5 bases). The CDR3 loop spans 15 amino acids. Germline V CDR1 and CDR2: MDHEN, SYDVKM. Trimming stripped 3 bases from V and 4 bases from J, with 15 bases between. The CDR3 DNA reads as TGTGCCAGCAGTTTGTCAGTATCAGGGACCACTGAAGCTTTCTTT. Its translation: CASSLSVSGTTEAFF.

This clonotype was picked up a small number of times. J is TRBJ2-7 and V is TRBV6-1; the match to TRBD2 covers 15 bases. The trim removed 2 bases at V and 3 bases at J, leaving 8 bases unmatched. The CDR3 loop spans 18 amino acids. The germline gives CDR1 MNHNS, CDR2 SASEGT. This CDR3 reads CASSEWTSGGASIYEQYF. CDR3 nucleotide sequence: TGTGCCAGCAGTGAATGGACTAGCGGGGGGGCCAGTATCTACGAGCAGTACTTC.

This clonotype appeared many times. V and J are TRBV7-2 and TRBJ2-6, with 13 positions matching TRBD2. The V segment lost 3 bases and the J segment 0 bases; nucleotides outside the gene matches: 5. The CDR3 totals 19 residues. Germline CDR1 SGHTA, CDR2 FQGNSA. CDR3 sequence reads: CASSFRLAGGVSGANVLTF. CDR3 DNA sequence: TGTGCCAGCAGCTTTAGACTAGCGGGAGGTGTCTCTGGGGCCAACGTCCTGACTTTC. The full variable domain, rest sourced from reference TRBV7-2 and TRBJ2-6, is GAGVSQSPSNKVTEKGKDVELRCDPISGHTALYWYRQSLGQGLEFLIYFQGNSAPDKSGLPSDRFSAERTGGSVSTLTIQRTQQEDSAVYLCASSFRLAGGVSGANVLTFGAGSRLTVL.